This passage covers 10 T cell receptor beta chains from one sample sequenced in a study of blood T cells in healthy people across ages. PCR was performed a second time for about 7 to 11 cycles using a sample-barcoded 5' primer and a J-beta primer mix. MiXCR was run by TCRdb on the 5' RACE reads, yielding one entry per CDR3 protein. The data hold roughly 1,500,000 distinct CDR3 sequences, with roughly 40% observed a single time. The sequenced sample was blood. Receptors originate from a woman aged 18-30 years in good health.

This clonotype was picked up a small number of times. The CDR3 DNA is TGTGCCAGCAGCTTAGTAGCCCATGAGCAGTTCTTC. It translates to CASSLVAHEQFF. The J gene is TRBJ2-1, the V gene TRBV11-2; D unclear. Germline V gene data show CDR1 as SGHAT and CDR2 as FQNNGV. Deletions cut 1 base from V and 8 bases from J, with 6 bases between. CDR3 length: 12 residues.

This clonotype was recorded a few times. The V and J genes are TRBV20-1 and TRBJ2-4; D might be TRBD2 (5 bases). Trimming removed 4 bases at V and 0 bases at J, with 10 bases between. There are 14 residues in the CDR3. Germline values: CDR1 DFQATT, CDR2 SNEGSKA (reference sequence). The CDR3 DNA reads as TGCAGTGCTATGCCGGGATTAGCCAAAAACATTCAGTACTTC. It specifies CSAMPGLAKNIQYF.

The V gene is TRBV20-1, the J gene TRBJ2-3, with 8 bases aligning to TRBD2. V was pared by 1 base and J by 4 bases, with 7 bases of the junction left unmatched. Germline V gene data show CDR1 as DFQATT and CDR2 as SNEGSKA (reference sequence). CDR3 size: 15 residues. In DNA form, the CDR3 reads TGCAGTGCTAGAGCGGCGGGAGGAGGCGCAGATACGCAGTATTTT. Translating it yields CSARAAGGGADTQYF.

The table lists this clonotype with many counts. The chain combines TRBV29-1 with TRBJ2-3; 9 bases are a match to TRBD2. The CDR3 length is 14 residues. Trimming cost V 7 bases and J 1 base; bases outside gene matches: 6. Germline CDR1 and CDR2: SQVTM and ANQGSEA. CDR3 in amino acids: CSGRVAGGTDTQYF. CDR3 nucleotides: TGCAGCGGGCGGGTAGCGGGAGGCACAGATACGCAGTATTTT.

V is TRBV18 and J is TRBJ2-1; 7 bases are shared with TRBD2. The CDR3 contains 16 residues. The V segment lost 5 bases and the J segment 1 base; nucleotides outside the gene matches: 8. Germline V gene sequence: CDR1 KGHSH, CDR2 LQKENI. CDR3 DNA: TGTGCCAGCTCAACCCTTAGCGGGCCATCCTACAATGAGCAGTTCTTC. Amino acids: CASSTLSGPSYNEQFF.

This clonotype was found once. The V gene is TRBV7-9, the J gene TRBJ2-3; possible D gene TRBD2, 6 bases. The V gene's germline CDR1 is SEHNR and CDR2 FQNEAQ (reference sequence). The CDR3 runs to 17 residues. Between the trimmed V and J ends, which lost 5 bases and 4 bases, there was a span of 22 bases. DNA for the CDR3: TGTGCCAGCAGCCCGGGGGAAAGTGGGGTCCCCCCAGATACGCAGTATTTT. Translation: CASSPGESGVPPDTQYF.

The chain links TRBV20-1 to TRBJ2-7, with 10 positions matching TRBD1. With V trimmed by 3 bases and J by 2 bases, 4 bases remained unmatched. The CDR3 has 14 residues. Per germline, CDR1 DFQATT and CDR2 SNEGSKA (reference sequence). The CDR3 here is CSARQGTGAYEQYF. The CDR3 DNA reads TGCAGTGCTAGGCAGGGGACAGGGGCCTACGAGCAGTACTTC.

In this sample, this clonotype turned up once. The chain combines TRBV9 with TRBJ2-5; 8 bases fit TRBD2. CDR1 and CDR2 from the germline V gene are SGDLS and YYNGEE. The CDR3 runs to 15 residues. Unmatched junction bases numbered 12, after V lost 0 bases and J lost 11 bases. The CDR3 region is CASSVATSGYNEQYF. CDR3 coding DNA: TGTGCCAGCAGCGTAGCAACTAGCGGCTACAATGAGCAGTACTTC.

This clonotype was found many times. The chain has TRBV6-5 and TRBJ2-1, with TRBD1 as a possible D gene (6 bases). The CDR3 is 13 residues long. Germline CDR1 MNHEY, CDR2 SVGAGI. Trimming cost V 7 bases and J 5 bases, with 12 bases left between them. The CDR3 nucleotides read TGTGCCAGCATTCAGGGACAAAACAATGAGCAGTTCTTC. It encodes CASIQGQNNEQFF.

The chain recombines TRBV7-9 with TRBJ1-2; the D gene is possibly TRBD1 (6 bases). This CDR3 is built from 16 residues. V lost 2 bases, J lost 7 bases, and 20 bases lay in between. Looked up from germline, CDR1 is SEHNR and CDR2 is FQNEAQ (reference sequence). CDR3 bases: TGTGCCAGCAGCTTACAGGGAACAGGGAGGGTCGGTGGCTACACCTTC. Residues: CASSLQGTGRVGGYTF.